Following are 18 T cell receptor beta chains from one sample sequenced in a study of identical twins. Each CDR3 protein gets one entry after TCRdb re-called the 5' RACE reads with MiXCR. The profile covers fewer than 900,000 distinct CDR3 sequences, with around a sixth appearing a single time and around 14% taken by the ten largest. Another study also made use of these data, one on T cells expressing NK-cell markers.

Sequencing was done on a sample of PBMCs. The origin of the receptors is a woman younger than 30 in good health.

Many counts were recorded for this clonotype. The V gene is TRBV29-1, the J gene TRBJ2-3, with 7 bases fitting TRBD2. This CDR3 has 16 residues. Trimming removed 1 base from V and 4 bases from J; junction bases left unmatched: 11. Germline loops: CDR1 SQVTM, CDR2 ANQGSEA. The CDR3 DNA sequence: TGCAGCGTTGAAGGTTCCGGACTAGAAAAATCAGATACGCAGTATTTT. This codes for CSVEGSGLEKSDTQYF.

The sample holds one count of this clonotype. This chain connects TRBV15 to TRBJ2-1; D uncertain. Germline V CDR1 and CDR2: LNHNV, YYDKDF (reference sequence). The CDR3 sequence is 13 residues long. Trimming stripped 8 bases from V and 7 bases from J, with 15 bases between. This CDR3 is CATFHSLGNEQFF. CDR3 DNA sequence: TGTGCCACCTTTCATAGTTTAGGAAATGAGCAGTTCTTC.

The CDR3 region is CSVEVQGGTEAFF. CDR3 nucleotide sequence: TGCAGCGTTGAAGTACAGGGGGGCACTGAAGCTTTCTTT. This chain links TRBV29-1 with TRBJ1-1; TRBD1 aligns across 8 bases. In germline, CDR1 is SQVTM, CDR2 ANQGSEA. The CDR3 has 13 residues. The V and J ends lost 1 base and 4 bases, in that order; junction bases with no gene match: 2.

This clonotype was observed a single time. CDR3 protein: CASSQDRGILYEQYF. In DNA, the CDR3 is TGCGCCAGCAGCCAAGACAGGGGTATTCTTTACGAGCAGTACTTC. The chain combines TRBV4-3 with TRBJ2-7; the D gene is possibly TRBD1 (6 bases). The CDR3 is 15 residues long. Trimming pared 0 bases from V and 4 bases from J, leaving 13 bases between. The germline CDR1 and CDR2 sequences are LGHNA and YSLEER.

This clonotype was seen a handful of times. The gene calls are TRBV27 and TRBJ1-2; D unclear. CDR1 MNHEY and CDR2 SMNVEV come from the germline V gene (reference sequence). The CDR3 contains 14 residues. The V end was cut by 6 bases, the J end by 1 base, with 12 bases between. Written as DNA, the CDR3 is TGTGCCAGCAGCCGCGCGAGGAGTAACTATGGCTACACCTTC. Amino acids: CASSRARSNYGYTF.

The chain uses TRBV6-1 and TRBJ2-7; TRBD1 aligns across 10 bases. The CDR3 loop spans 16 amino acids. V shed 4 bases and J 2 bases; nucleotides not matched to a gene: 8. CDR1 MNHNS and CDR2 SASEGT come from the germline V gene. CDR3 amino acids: CASSASGQGSPYEQYF. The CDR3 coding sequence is TGTGCCAGCAGTGCGTCGGGACAGGGGAGCCCCTACGAGCAGTACTTC.

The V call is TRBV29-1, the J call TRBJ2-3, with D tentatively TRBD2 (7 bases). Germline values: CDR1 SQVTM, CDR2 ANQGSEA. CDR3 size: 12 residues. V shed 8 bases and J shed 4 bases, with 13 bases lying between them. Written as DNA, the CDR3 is TGCAGCTTCGCGGGGGCTCCAGATACGCAGTATTTT. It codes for CSFAGAPDTQYF.

CDR3 nucleotide sequence: TGTGCCAGCAGCCCGCAACAGGGGGGAGAGACCCAGTACTTC. Its protein is CASSPQQGGETQYF. The rearrangement joins TRBV4-2 to TRBJ2-5; 8 nucleotides match TRBD1. The germline gives CDR1 LGHNA, CDR2 YNFKEQ. The CDR3 covers 14 residues. V gave up 4 bases and J gave up 4 bases; unmatched junction bases: 5.

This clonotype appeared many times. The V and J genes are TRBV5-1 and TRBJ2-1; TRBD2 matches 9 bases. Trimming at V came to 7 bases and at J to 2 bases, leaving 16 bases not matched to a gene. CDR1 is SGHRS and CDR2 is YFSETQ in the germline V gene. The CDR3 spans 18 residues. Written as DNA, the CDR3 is TGCGCCAGCGCCCCTGAGCTAGCGGGAAGTTCGCCCTACAATGAGCAGTTCTTC. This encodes CASAPELAGSSPYNEQFF.

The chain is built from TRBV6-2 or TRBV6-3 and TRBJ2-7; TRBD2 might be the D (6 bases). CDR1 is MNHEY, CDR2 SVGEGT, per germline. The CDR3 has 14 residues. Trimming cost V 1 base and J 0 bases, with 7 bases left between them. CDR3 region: CASSYFGGSYEQYF. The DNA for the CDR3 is TGTGCCAGCAGTTACTTCGGGGGCTCCTACGAGCAGTACTTC.

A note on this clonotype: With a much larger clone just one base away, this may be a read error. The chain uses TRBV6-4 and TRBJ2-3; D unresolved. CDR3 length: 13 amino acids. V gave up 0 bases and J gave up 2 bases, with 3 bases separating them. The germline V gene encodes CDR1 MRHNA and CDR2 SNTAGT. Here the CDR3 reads CASSDSTTDTQYF. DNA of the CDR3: TGTGCCAGCAGTGACTCGACCACAGATACGCAGTATTTT.

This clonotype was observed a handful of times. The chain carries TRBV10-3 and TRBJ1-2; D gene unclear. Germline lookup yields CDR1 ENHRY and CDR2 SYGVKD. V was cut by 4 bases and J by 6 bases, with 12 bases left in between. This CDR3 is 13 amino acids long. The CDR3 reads CAISGSGNDGYTF. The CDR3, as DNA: TGTGCCATCAGTGGGTCGGGGAACGATGGCTACACCTTC.

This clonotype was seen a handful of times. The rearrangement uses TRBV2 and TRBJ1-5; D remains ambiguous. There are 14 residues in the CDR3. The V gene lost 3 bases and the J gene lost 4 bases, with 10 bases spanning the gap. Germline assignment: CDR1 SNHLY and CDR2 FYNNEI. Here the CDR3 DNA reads TGTGCCAGCAGTGATGTGCTATGGAATCAGCCCCAGCATTTT. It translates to CASSDVLWNQPQHF.

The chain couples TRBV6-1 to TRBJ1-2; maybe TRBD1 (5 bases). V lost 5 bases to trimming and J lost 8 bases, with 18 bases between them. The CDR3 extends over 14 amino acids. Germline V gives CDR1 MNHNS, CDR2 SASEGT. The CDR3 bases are TGTGCCAGCAGTCCTTCTTACGGGGCTTCCGGCTACACCTTC. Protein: CASSPSYGASGYTF.

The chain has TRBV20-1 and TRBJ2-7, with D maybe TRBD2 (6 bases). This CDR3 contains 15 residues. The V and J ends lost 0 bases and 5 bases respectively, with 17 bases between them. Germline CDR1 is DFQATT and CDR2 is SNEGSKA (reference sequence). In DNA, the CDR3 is TGCAGTGCTAGAGATCCAACAGGTCCGGGGGACGAGCAGTACTTC. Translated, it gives CSARDPTGPGDEQYF.

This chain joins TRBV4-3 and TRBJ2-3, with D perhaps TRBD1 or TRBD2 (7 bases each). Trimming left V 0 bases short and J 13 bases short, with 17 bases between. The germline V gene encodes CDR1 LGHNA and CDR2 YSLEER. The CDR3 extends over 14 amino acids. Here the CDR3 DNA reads TGCGCCAGCAGCCAAGAGAGGGGGCCGGGGAGGGAGTATTTT. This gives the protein CASSQERGPGREYF.

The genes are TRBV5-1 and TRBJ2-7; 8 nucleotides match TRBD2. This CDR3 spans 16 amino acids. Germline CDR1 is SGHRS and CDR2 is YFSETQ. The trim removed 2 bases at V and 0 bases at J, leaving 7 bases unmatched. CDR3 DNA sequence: TGCGCCAGCAGCTTAAACGCGGGAGGCCTCTCCTACGAGCAGTACTTC. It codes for CASSLNAGGLSYEQYF.

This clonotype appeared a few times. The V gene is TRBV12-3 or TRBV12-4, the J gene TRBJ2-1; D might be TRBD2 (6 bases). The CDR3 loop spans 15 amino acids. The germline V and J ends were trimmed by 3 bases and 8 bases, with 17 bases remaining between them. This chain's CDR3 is CASSFNLLATDEQFF. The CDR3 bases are TGTGCCAGCAGTTTTAATCTCCTAGCGACCGATGAGCAGTTCTTC.